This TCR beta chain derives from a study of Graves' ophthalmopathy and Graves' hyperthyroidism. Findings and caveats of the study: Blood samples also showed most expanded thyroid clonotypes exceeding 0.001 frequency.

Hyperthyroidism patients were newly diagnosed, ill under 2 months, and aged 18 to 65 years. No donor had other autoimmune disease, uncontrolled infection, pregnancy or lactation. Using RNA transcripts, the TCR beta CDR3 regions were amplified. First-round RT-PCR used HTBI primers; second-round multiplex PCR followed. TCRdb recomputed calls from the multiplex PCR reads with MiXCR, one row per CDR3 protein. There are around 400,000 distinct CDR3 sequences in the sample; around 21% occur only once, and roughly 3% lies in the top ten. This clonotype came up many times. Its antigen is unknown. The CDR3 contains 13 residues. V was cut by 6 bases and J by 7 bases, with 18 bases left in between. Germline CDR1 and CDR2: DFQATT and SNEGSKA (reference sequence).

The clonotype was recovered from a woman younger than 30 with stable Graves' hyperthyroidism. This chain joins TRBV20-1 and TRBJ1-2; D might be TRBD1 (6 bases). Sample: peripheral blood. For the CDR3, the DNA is TGCAGTGCGAGGAAAGGACAGTTAGCTGGCTACACCTTC. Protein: CSARKGQLAGYTF.